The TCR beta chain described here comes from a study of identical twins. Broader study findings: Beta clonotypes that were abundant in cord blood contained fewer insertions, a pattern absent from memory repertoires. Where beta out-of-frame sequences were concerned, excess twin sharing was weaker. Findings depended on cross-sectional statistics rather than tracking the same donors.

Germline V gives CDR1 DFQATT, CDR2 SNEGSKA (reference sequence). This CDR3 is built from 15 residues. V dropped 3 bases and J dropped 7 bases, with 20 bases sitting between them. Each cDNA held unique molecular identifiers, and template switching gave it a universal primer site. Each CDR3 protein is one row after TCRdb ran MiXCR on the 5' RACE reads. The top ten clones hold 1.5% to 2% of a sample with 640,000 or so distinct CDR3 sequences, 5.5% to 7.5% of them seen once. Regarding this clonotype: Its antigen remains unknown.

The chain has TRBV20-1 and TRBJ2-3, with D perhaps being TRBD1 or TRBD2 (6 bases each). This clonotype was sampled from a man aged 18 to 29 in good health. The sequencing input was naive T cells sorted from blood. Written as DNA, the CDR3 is TGCAGTGCTAGGGCAGGTGAGCCCGGGGGCCATACGCAGTATTTT. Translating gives CSARAGEPGGHTQYF.